A selection of T cell receptor beta chains follows, all from one sample in a study of neurological immune-mediated disorders. TCRdb re-called the 5' RACE reads through MiXCR, storing one row per CDR3 protein. The sample gives about 40,000 distinct CDR3 sequences, about 14% of which show up once; approximately 3.5% is in the top ten. Sequenced sample: CD4+ T cells from blood. These receptors all stem from a woman between 55 and 75 years old with HTLV-1-associated myelopathy (HAM/TSP). The CDR3 runs from the conserved cysteine through the conserved F or W. D genes are given only for firm matches. Only some rows state a clone size, as once, few, many or a class for expanded clones.

V	size	D	J	DNA	CDR3
TRBV7-2	many	NA	TRBJ1-5	TGTGCCAGCAGCTTGACCTGGGAAGGAAGTCAGCCCCAGCATTTT	CASSLTWEGSQPQHF
TRBV18	NA	NA	TRBJ2-7	TGTGACAGCTCACCGGCTACAGCGACTGGCGAGCAGTACTTC	CDSSPATATGEQYF
TRBV6-5	many	TRBD1	TRBJ1-2	TGTGCCAGCAGTTACTCTGGGACAGCCCTACCCAATGGCTACACCTTC	CASSYSGTALPNGYTF
TRBV6-5	many	TRBD1	TRBJ1-1	TGTGCCAGCAGTACCAGGGGGCGAGCTACGACTTTCTTT	CASSTRGRATTFF
TRBV14	many	NA	TRBJ2-2	TGTGCCAGCAGCCAAGAGCAAGATTGGACCGGGGAGCTGTTTTTT	CASSQEQDWTGELFF
TRBV29-1	many	NA	TRBJ2-1	TGCAGCGTTGAACCCGAGGTATCCTACAATGAGCAGTTCTTC	CSVEPEVSYNEQFF
TRBV5-1	many	NA	TRBJ1-5	TGCGCCAGCAGCTTGGACGGCAATCAGCCCCAGCATTTT	CASSLDGNQPQHF
TRBV9	many	TRBD2	TRBJ2-1	TGTGCCAGCAGCCCTCTTACTAGCGGGGGGGACAATGAGCAGTTCTTC	CASSPLTSGGDNEQFF
TRBV12-3/TRBV12-4	many	NA	TRBJ2-7	TGTGCCAGCAGTCCCCTGGGACCTACCTACGAGCAGTACTTC	CASSPLGPTYEQYF
TRBV5-5	many	NA	TRBJ1-5	TGTGCCAGCAGCTTGGTGTGGGGTTCGGGCAATCAGCCCCAGCATTTT	CASSLVWGSGNQPQHF
TRBV20-1	many	NA	TRBJ1-4	TGCAGTGCTAGAGAAGCCGGGACGGTGAATGAAAAACTGTTTTTT	CSAREAGTVNEKLFF
TRBV5-1	many	TRBD1	TRBJ2-3	TGCGCCAGCAGCTTGGTTCAGGGGGACACAGATACGCAGTATTTT	CASSLVQGDTDTQYF
TRBV20-1	many	NA	TRBJ1-5	TGCAGTGCTAGAGATGAACTTGATCAGCCCCAGCATTTT	CSARDELDQPQHF
TRBV7-2	NA	NA	TRBJ1-2	TGTGCCAGCAGCTTAGTAGCTAACTATAGATACACCTTC	CASSLVANYRYTF
TRBV6-6	NA	NA	TRBJ1-2	TGTGCCAGCAGTTACTCGGGGGATAATCGGGGCTACACCTTC	CASSYSGDNRGYTF
TRBV13	NA	NA	TRBJ1-3	TGTGCCAGCAGCTTCCGGGCAGCGAACTCTGGAAACACCATATATTTT	CASSFRAANSGNTIYF
TRBV20-1	many	NA	TRBJ2-2	TGCAGTGCTAGATACCTAGGAGTACCCGGGGAGCTGTTTTTT	CSARYLGVPGELFF
TRBV6-1	many	TRBD1	TRBJ1-4	TGTGCCAGCAGTGAAGCGCATGGGACAGGCCAATTTTTT	CASSEAHGTGQFF
TRBV6-5	many	NA	TRBJ1-2	TGTGCCAGCAGTTACAAGGGGGTGGATGGCTACACCTTC	CASSYKGVDGYTF
TRBV5-6	many	TRBD2	TRBJ2-3	TGTGCCAGCAGCATAACGCCCGGACTCACTAGCGGGAGGGATACGCAGTATTTT	CASSITPGLTSGRDTQYF